The rows below give T cell receptor beta chains drawn from one sample of a study of CD8 T cells in Susac syndrome. A single record per CDR3 protein comes from TCRdb applying MiXCR to the immunoSEQ multiplex PCR reads. The table has roughly 130,000 distinct CDR3 sequences, approximately 94% seen once. Sequencing was performed on CD4+ T cells from PBMCs. The receptor source for this set is a human donor with multiple sclerosis. Each CDR3 is given with its conserved first and last residue. A D gene is named only where the DNA matches it firmly. Part of the rows lack a size; the others show once, few, many or a class for expanded clones.

d_gene	v_gene	j_gene	abundance	CDR3nt	CDR3aa
TRBD1	TRBV10-3	TRBJ1-3	.	TGTGCCATCAGTGAGGGGACAGGGGGAAACACCATATATTTT	CAISEGTGGNTIYF
TRBD1	TRBV19	TRBJ2-7	few	TGTGCCAGTGCAGTCAGGGGGCGCGGTTACGAGCAGTACTTC	CASAVRGRGYEQYF
TRBD2	TRBV5-1	TRBJ2-5	.	TGCGCCAGCAGCTTGGAGGGTAGCGGGGTAGGGGAGACCCAGTACTTC	CASSLEGSGVGETQYF
.	TRBV18	TRBJ1-1	.	TGTGCCAGCTCACAGATGGGGGGGCAGAACACTGAAGCTTTCTTT	CASSQMGGQNTEAFF
.	TRBV6-2/TRBV6-3	TRBJ2-4	.	TGTGCCAGCAGTTACGATGGGTCGAGGGGGGCCAAAAACATTCAGTACTTC	CASSYDGSRGAKNIQYF
.	TRBV6-6	TRBJ2-3	.	TGTGCCGGTTCGCGGGGTTCAACAGATACGCAGTATTTT	CAGSRGSTDTQYF
.	TRBV6-2/TRBV6-3	TRBJ1-6	.	TGTGCCAGCAGTTACCTTGGACACCGCCTAAGAGATAATTCACCCCTCCACTTT	CASSYLGHRLRDNSPLHF
.	TRBV7-9	TRBJ1-1	.	TGTGCCAGCAGCTTAGAGATCACTGAAGCTTTCTTT	CASSLEITEAFF
.	TRBV4-1	TRBJ1-2	.	TGCGCCAGCAGCCAAGATAGGGCCCGCAATGGCTACACCTTC	CASSQDRARNGYTF
.	TRBV6-5	TRBJ2-7	.	TGTGCCAGCAGTTACAACGCCCTACTTGGCGAGCAGTACTTC	CASSYNALLGEQYF
.	TRBV5-1	TRBJ1-2	.	TGCGCCAGCAGCTTGATGGATGTGGATAACTATGGCTACACCTTC	CASSLMDVDNYGYTF
TRBD1	TRBV7-9	TRBJ2-7	.	TGTGGAACAGTGGAAGGACAGGGAAGTTCCTACGAGCAGTACTTC	CGTVEGQGSSYEQYF
.	TRBV29-1	TRBJ2-7	.	TGCAGCGTTGAAGCGGGAAGCTACGAGCAGTACTTC	CSVEAGSYEQYF
.	TRBV18	TRBJ1-2	few	TGTGCCAGCTCACCGGACAGTAACTATGGCTACACCTTC	CASSPDSNYGYTF
TRBD2	TRBV7-9	TRBJ2-7	.	TGTGCCAGCAGCTTAACGCTAGCGGGAGGCGGGGACGAGCAGTACTTC	CASSLTLAGGGDEQYF
TRBD1	TRBV5-4	TRBJ1-1	.	TGTGCCAGCAGCTCCCCGACAGGGGGTAAAACTGAAGCTTTCTTT	CASSSPTGGKTEAFF
.	TRBV20-1	TRBJ2-3	.	TGCAGTGCGGCGGGGTCTAGCACAGATACGCAGTATTTT	CSAAGSSTDTQYF
TRBD1	TRBV3-1	TRBJ1-2	.	TGTGCCAGCAGCCAACGCAGACAGGGAAATGGCTACACCTTC	CASSQRRQGNGYTF
.	TRBV7-9	TRBJ1-1	.	TGTGCCAGCAGCCCCCGGCGGGGGGCTACTGAAGCTTTCTTT	CASSPRRGATEAFF
TRBD2	TRBV29-1	TRBJ2-1	.	TGCAGCGTTGTCTCCGGGACTAGCAGGTATGAGCAGTTCTTC	CSVVSGTSRYEQFF
.	TRBV3-1	TRBJ1-1	.	TGTGCCAGCAGCAAGTGGGGGAAGACTGAAGCTTTCTTT	CASSKWGKTEAFF
.	TRBV2	TRBJ2-3	.	TGTGCCAGCAGGACAGGGAGGGGCACAGATACGCAGTATTTT	CASRTGRGTDTQYF
.	TRBV20-1	TRBJ1-2	.	TGCAGTGCAATAGTGGGGGACTATGGCTACACCTTC	CSAIVGDYGYTF
TRBD2	TRBV27	TRBJ2-7	.	TGTGCCAGCAGCCCAACTAGCGCCTCCTACGAGCAGTACTTC	CASSPTSASYEQYF
.	TRBV27	TRBJ1-2	once	TGTGCCAGCAGCCCAGCCGGACAACTCTATGGCTACACCTTC	CASSPAGQLYGYTF
.	TRBV30	TRBJ1-6	once	TGTGCCTGGAGCCGCGCGGGGACCCCTAATTCACCCCTCCGCTTT	CAWSRAGTPNSPLRF
.	TRBV5-5	TRBJ1-2	.	TGTGCCAGCAGCTTCGCTCCGACGGTCGACTATGGCTACACCTTC	CASSFAPTVDYGYTF
.	TRBV10-3	TRBJ2-3	once	TGTGCCACCTTGCCCAGGGTCAGAGACACTAGCACAGATACGCAGTATTTT	CATLPRVRDTSTDTQYF
TRBD2	TRBV7-2	TRBJ2-3	.	TGTGCCAGCAGCTCCACCCGACTAGCGGCCACAGATACGCAGTATTTT	CASSSTRLAATDTQYF
.	TRBV5-1	TRBJ2-5	.	TGCGCCAGCAGCTTGGAGGGAGTGCAAGAGACCCAGTACTTC	CASSLEGVQETQYF
.	TRBV7-9	TRBJ1-5	.	TGTGCCAGCAGCTTAGGAGGGTCTCAGCCCCAGCATTTT	CASSLGGSQPQHF
TRBD2	TRBV20-1	TRBJ2-3	once	TGCAGTGCTAGTGACAGCGGGAGAGCAGATACGCAGTATTTT	CSASDSGRADTQYF
.	TRBV2	TRBJ1-5	.	TGTGCCAGCAGTGAGGCGGACTTAAATCAGCCCCAGCATTTT	CASSEADLNQPQHF
.	TRBV6-2/TRBV6-3	TRBJ1-1	.	TGTGCCAGCACCTTTAGAGGGTTGTCGGACACTGAAGCTTTCTTT	CASTFRGLSDTEAFF
.	TRBV15	TRBJ2-3	.	TGTGCCACCAGCAAGCTACAAAGGGTCAGCACAGATACGCAGTATTTT	CATSKLQRVSTDTQYF
.	TRBV7-2	TRBJ2-5	.	TGTGCCAGCAGCCCTAGTTGGGACCTCGTACTACCCGAGACCCAGTACTTC	CASSPSWDLVLPETQYF
.	TRBV18	TRBJ1-1	.	TGTGCCAGCTCACCCCTGCCCCCACAGAACACTGAAGCTTTCTTT	CASSPLPPQNTEAFF
.	TRBV28	TRBJ2-6	.	TGTGCCAGCAGTTTATGGGGCTCTGGGGCCAACGTCCTGACTTTC	CASSLWGSGANVLTF
.	TRBV27	TRBJ2-5	.	TGTGCCAGCAACTTACAGGGACCCAGTGCCCAGTACTTC	CASNLQGPSAQYF
.	TRBV20-1	TRBJ1-1	.	TGCAGTGCTTCGCTGAACACTGAAGCTTTCTTT	CSASLNTEAFF
TRBD1	TRBV3-1	TRBJ1-1	.	TGTGCCAGCAGCCAAGAAATCTGGGACAGGGGCCGGGCCACTGAAGCTTTCTTT	CASSQEIWDRGRATEAFF
.	TRBV27	TRBJ1-2	.	TGTGCCAGCAGGGGTCCTATGGGAGGCTACACCTTC	CASRGPMGGYTF
.	TRBV30	TRBJ1-1	.	TGTGCCTGGGACACGTGGGGCACTGAAGCTTTCTTT	CAWDTWGTEAFF
.	TRBV12-3/TRBV12-4	TRBJ2-7	few	TGTGCCAGCAGTTGGGGTGCCCCGGGCTACGAGCAGTACTTC	CASSWGAPGYEQYF
.	TRBV28	TRBJ2-5	.	TGTGCCAGCCACGATTACAACCGGGGAACCCAGTACTTC	CASHDYNRGTQYF
.	TRBV7-2	TRBJ2-6	.	TGTGCCAGCAGCTTAGGGGTTAGCTCTGGGGCCAACGTCCTGACTTTC	CASSLGVSSGANVLTF